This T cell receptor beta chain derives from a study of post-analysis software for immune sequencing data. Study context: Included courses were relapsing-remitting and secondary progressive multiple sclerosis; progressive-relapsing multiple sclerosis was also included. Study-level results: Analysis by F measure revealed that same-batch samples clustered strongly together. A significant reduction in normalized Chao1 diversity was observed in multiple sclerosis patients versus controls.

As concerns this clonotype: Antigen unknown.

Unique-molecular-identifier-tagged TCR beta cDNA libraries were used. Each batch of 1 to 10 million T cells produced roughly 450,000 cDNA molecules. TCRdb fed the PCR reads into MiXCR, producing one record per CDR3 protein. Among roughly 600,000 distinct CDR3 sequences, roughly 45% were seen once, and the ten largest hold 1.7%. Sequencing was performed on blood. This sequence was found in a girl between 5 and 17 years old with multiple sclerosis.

The CDR3 DNA sequence: TGTGCCAGCAGCTTCGGGACCCACGAGACGCAGTATTTT. It yields the protein CASSFGTHETQYF. The V gene is TRBV7-9, the J gene TRBJ2-3; D assignment may be TRBD1 or TRBD2 (5 bases each). The CDR3 covers 13 residues. From germline, CDR1 is SEHNR and CDR2 FQNEAQ (reference sequence). Deletions cut 3 bases from V and 9 bases from J, with 13 bases between.